This T cell receptor beta chain came from a study of T-cell reconstitution after alpha-beta-depleted transplantation in children. Whole-study results and caveats: For some patients, TCRbeta diversity was high at day 60 because of recipient T cells and thymic progenitors that survived.

Researchers prepared the TCRbeta library using unique molecular identifiers, the study reports. TCRdb re-derived calls from the PCR reads in MiXCR, one entry per CDR3 protein. The repertoire holds a few hundred thousand distinct CDR3 sequences, with 10% to 15% as singletons. Points on this clonotype: Its antigen is undetermined.

This sequence originates from a male patient aged 10-17 years who had a stem cell transplant for acute myeloid leukemia, so the T cells may come from the graft donor. The specimen comprised PBMCs, mostly from graft donor cells, sampled 360 days after TCRalphabeta/CD19-depleted stem cell transplant.

Here the CDR3 reads CASSQRGLAGDVPLEQYF. In DNA form, the CDR3 reads TGCGCCAGCAGCCAACGCGGACTAGCGGGAGACGTCCCCCTCGAGCAGTACTTC. The chain uses TRBV4-1 and TRBJ2-7, with 13 bases identical to TRBD2. Germline loops: CDR1 MGHRA, CDR2 YSYEKL. With V trimmed by 2 bases and J by 6 bases, 13 bases remained unmatched. This CDR3 is built from 18 residues.